This entry lists 5 T cell receptor beta chains sequenced from one sample in a study of T cell changes during pregnancy in multiple sclerosis. Here immunoSEQ multiplex PCR was the method, and the copy in TCRdb shows in-frame clones only, minus some. Among around 40,000 clones listed, just over 90% were seen once. Source: CD4+ T cells from peripheral blood mononuclear cells, taken in the third trimester of pregnancy. The receptors shown here come from a female donor with multiple sclerosis, enrolled in a pregnancy study.

The V and J genes are TRBV5-1 and TRBJ2-7, with 9 bases fitting TRBD2. With V trimmed by 0 bases and J by 6 bases, 16 bases remained unmatched. The germline CDR1 and CDR2 sequences are SGHRS and YFSETQ. The CDR3 length is 18 residues. The chain's CDR3 is CASSLVPAGGLAGLEQYF. The CDR3 bases are TGCGCCAGCAGCTTGGTTCCCGCCGGGGGGCTAGCGGGACTCGAGCAGTACTTC. Full variable domain (rest looked up from reference TRBV5-1 and TRBJ2-7): KAGVTQTPRYLIKTRGQQVTLSCSPISGHRSVSWYQQTPGQGLQFLFEYFSETQRNKGNFPGRFSGRQFSNSRSEMNVSTLELGDSALYLCASSLVPAGGLAGLEQYFGPGTRLTVT.

The chain couples TRBV28 to TRBJ1-4; a possible D gene is TRBD1 (6 bases). Germline values: CDR1 MDHEN, CDR2 SYDVKM. The V end was cut by 3 bases, the J end by 3 bases, with 11 bases between. The CDR3 covers 15 residues. The CDR3 DNA reads as TGTGCCAGCAGTTTCACAGGGACATCTAATGAAAAACTGTTTTTT. Its translation is CASSFTGTSNEKLFF.

The chain uses TRBV28 and TRBJ2-4; D is unclear. This CDR3 comprises 12 residues. V was trimmed by 8 bases and J by 9 bases, leaving 14 bases between them. The germline gives CDR1 MDHEN, CDR2 SYDVKM. The CDR3 region has the DNA TGTGCCAGCCTAGGTTCCTTGGGCATTCAGTACTTC. This codes for CASLGSLGIQYF.

The V and J genes are TRBV18 and TRBJ1-2; 7 nucleotides align to TRBD1. Unmatched junction bases numbered 10, after V lost 3 bases and J lost 3 bases. The germline gives CDR1 KGHSH, CDR2 LQKENI. The CDR3 extends over 16 amino acids. The CDR3 bases are TGTGCCAGCTCACCCCTGCTCGACAGGGCTGACTATGGCTACACCTTC. It translates to CASSPLLDRADYGYTF. Filled out from reference TRBV18 and TRBJ1-2, the complete variable domain reads NAGVMQNPRHLVRRRGQEARLRCSPMKGHSHVYWYRQLPEEGLKFMVYLQKENIIDESGMPKERFSAEFPKEGPSILRIQQVVRGDSAAYFCASSPLLDRADYGYTFGSGTRLTVV.

The rearrangement joins TRBV10-1 to TRBJ2-5, with 12 bases fitting TRBD1. Germline lookup yields CDR1 WNHNN and CDR2 SYGVQD (reference sequence). The length of the CDR3 is 16 residues. V lost 6 bases, J lost 5 bases, and 10 bases stayed unmatched. DNA for the CDR3: TGCGCCAGCAGCCGCCGCGGGACAGGGGGCTTCGAGACCCAGTACTTC. Its protein is CASSRRGTGGFETQYF.